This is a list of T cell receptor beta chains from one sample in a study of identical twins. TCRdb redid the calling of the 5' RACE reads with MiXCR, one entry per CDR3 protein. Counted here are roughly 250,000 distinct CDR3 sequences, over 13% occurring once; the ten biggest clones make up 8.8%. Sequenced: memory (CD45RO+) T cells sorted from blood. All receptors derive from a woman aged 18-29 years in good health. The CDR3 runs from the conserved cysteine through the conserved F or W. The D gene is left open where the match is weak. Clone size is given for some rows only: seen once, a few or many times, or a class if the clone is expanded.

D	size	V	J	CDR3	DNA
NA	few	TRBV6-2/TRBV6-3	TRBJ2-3	CASSYRTAGDTQYF	TGTGCCAGCAGTTACAGGACAGCTGGGGATACGCAGTATTTT
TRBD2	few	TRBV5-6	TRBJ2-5	CASSLRSSGRVETQYF	TGTGCCAGCAGCTTGCGATCTAGCGGGAGGGTGGAGACCCAGTACTTC
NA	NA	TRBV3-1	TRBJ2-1	CASSKEFTVYNEQFF	TGTGCCAGCAGCAAAGAGTTCACGGTATACAATGAGCAGTTCTTC
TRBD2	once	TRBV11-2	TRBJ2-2	CASSYQAGMNTGELFF	TGTGCCAGCAGCTACCAAGCGGGGATGAACACCGGGGAGCTGTTTTTT
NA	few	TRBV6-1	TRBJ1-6	CASNRGVNSPLHF	TGTGCCAGCAATAGGGGGGTGAATTCACCCCTCCACTTT
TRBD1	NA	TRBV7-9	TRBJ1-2	CASSETDRDGYTF	TGTGCCAGCAGCGAAACGGACAGGGATGGCTACACCTTC
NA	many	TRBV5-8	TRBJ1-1	CASSLKGGGTEAFF	TGTGCCAGCAGCTTGAAAGGAGGGGGCACTGAAGCTTTCTTT
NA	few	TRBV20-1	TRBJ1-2	CSARIATGNYGYTF	TGCAGTGCTAGGATCGCAACAGGGAACTATGGCTACACCTTC
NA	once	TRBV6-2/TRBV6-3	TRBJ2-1	CASSHGREQFF	TGTGCCAGCAGCCACGGGCGGGAGCAGTTCTTC
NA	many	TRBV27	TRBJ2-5	CASSPEGGGGRKTQYF	TGTGCCAGCAGTCCCGAGGGGGGGGGTGGGAGAAAGACCCAGTACTTC
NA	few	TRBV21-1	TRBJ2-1	CAISKELLTVKWQFF	TGTGCCATCAGCAAAGAACTCCTCACCGTTAAGTGGCAGTTCTTC
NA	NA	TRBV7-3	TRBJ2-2	CASSPDLLNTGELFF	TGTGCCAGCAGCCCCGACCTGTTGAACACCGGGGAGCTGTTTTTT
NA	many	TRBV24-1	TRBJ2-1	CATSDRDEQFF	TGTGCCACCAGTGATCGTGATGAGCAGTTCTTC
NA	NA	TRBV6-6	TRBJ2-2	CASKGSGELFF	TGTGCCAGCAAGGGTTCCGGGGAGCTGTTTTTT
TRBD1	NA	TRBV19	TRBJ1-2	CASSWLRQGKGYTF	TGTGCCAGTAGTTGGCTCAGACAGGGAAAAGGCTACACCTTC
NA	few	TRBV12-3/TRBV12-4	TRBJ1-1	CASRQDGNTEAFF	TGTGCCAGCAGGCAGGACGGGAATACTGAAGCTTTCTTT
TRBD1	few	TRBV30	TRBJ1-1	CALEYGTGLAEAFF	TGTGCCTTAGAATACGGGACAGGGTTGGCTGAAGCTTTCTTT
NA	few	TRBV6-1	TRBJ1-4	CATRAGTANEKLFF	TGTGCCACCCGGGCCGGGACTGCTAATGAAAAACTGTTTTTT
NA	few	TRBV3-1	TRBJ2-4	CASSQDKTGTLGNIQYF	TGTGCCAGCAGCCAGGATAAAACGGGGACACTGGGGAACATTCAGTACTTC
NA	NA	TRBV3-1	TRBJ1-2	CASSQGGGYTF	TGTGCCAGCAGCCAAGGTGGCGGCTACACCTTC
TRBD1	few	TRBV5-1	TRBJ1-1	CASRSQGANTEAFF	TGCGCCAGCAGAAGTCAGGGGGCGAACACTGAAGCTTTCTTT
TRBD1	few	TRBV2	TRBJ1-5	CASRARDSGNQPQHF	TGTGCCAGCAGAGCCCGGGACAGTGGCAATCAGCCCCAGCATTTT
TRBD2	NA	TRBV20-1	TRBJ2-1	CSARDPAGGRKQFF	TGCAGTGCTAGAGATCCCGCGGGAGGGAGGAAGCAGTTCTTC
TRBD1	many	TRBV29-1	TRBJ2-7	CSVKRQGPYEQYF	TGCAGCGTCAAACGACAGGGGCCCTACGAGCAGTACTTC
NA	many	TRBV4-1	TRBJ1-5	CASSQANLLGGGYQPQHF	TGCGCCAGCAGCCAAGCAAACCTCCTGGGGGGGGGTTATCAGCCCCAGCATTTT
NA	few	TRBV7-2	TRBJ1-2	CASSLATGRNYGYTF	TGTGCCAGCAGCTTAGCTACCGGGCGGAACTATGGCTACACCTTC
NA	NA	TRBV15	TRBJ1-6	CATSPHEGWYSPLHF	TGTGCCACCAGCCCCCACGAGGGTTGGTATTCACCCCTCCACTTT
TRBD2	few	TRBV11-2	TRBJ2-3	CASSRMVAGGQVTQYF	TGTGCCAGCAGCCGGATGGTGGCGGGGGGCCAAGTTACGCAGTATTTT
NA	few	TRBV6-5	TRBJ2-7	CASWSSDYEQYF	TGTGCCAGCTGGTCGTCCGACTACGAGCAGTACTTC
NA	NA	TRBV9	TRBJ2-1	CASSYSAEQFF	TGTGCCAGCTCCTACTCTGCTGAGCAGTTCTTC
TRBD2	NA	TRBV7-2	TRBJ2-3	CASRTAGGQGDTQYF	TGTGCCAGCAGAACAGCGGGAGGGCAAGGAGATACGCAGTATTTT
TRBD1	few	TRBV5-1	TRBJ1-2	CASSRDRDGYTF	TGCGCCAGCAGCCGGGACAGGGACGGCTACACCTTC
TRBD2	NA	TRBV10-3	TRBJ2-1	CAIKSLLAGFDEQFF	TGTGCAATCAAGTCTCTACTAGCGGGATTCGATGAGCAGTTCTTC
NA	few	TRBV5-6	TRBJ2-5	CASYPDPSGGGETQYF	TGTGCCAGTTATCCGGATCCGTCAGGAGGTGGGGAGACCCAGTACTTC
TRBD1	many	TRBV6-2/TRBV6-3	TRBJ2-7	CASNPSFGTGAYEQYF	TGTGCCAGCAACCCATCTTTTGGGACAGGAGCCTACGAGCAGTACTTC
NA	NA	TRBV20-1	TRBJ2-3	CSATQGGGTDTQYF	TGCAGTGCTACCCAGGGGGGCGGCACAGATACGCAGTATTTT
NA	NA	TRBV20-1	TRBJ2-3	CSARFGVRADTQYF	TGCAGTGCTAGATTTGGGGTGCGGGCAGATACGCAGTATTTT
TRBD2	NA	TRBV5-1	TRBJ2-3	CASSLGASGGVSTDTQYF	TGCGCCAGCAGCTTGGGGGCTAGCGGGGGAGTGAGCACAGATACGCAGTATTTT
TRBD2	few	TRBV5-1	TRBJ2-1	CASSSLAGSGNEQFF	TGCGCCAGCAGCAGTCTAGCGGGGTCGGGGAATGAGCAGTTCTTC
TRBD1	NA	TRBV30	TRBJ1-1	CAWSGDRMNTEAFF	TGTGCCTGGAGTGGGGACAGGATGAACACTGAAGCTTTCTTT
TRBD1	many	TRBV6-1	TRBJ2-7	CASSRDSTYEQYF	TGTGCCAGCAGCCGGGACAGTACCTACGAGCAGTACTTC
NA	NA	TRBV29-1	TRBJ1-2	CSVEDRDTNYGYTF	TGCAGCGTTGAAGATCGGGACACTAACTATGGCTACACCTTC
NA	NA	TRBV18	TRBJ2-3	CASSPTASTDTQYF	TGTGCCAGCTCACCAACAGCAAGCACAGATACGCAGTATTTT
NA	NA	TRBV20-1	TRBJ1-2	CSATNTGLGGYTF	TGCAGTGCTACCAACACAGGGCTGGGCGGCTACACCTTC
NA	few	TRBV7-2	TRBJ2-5	CASSLDLGAETQYF	TGTGCCAGCAGCTTAGACCTCGGGGCAGAGACCCAGTACTTC
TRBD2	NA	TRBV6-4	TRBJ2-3	CASSDRTSRHTQYF	TGTGCCAGCAGTGACCGGACTAGCCGACATACGCAGTATTTT
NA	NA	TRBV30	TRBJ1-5	CAWSQGSNQPQHF	TGTGCCTGGAGTCAAGGAAGTAATCAGCCCCAGCATTTT